There are many counts of the clone carrying this T cell receptor (beta chain). The antigen is undetermined. From RNA transcripts, TCR beta CDR3 regions were amplified. Using the HTBI primer set, a first-round RT-PCR was run on the TCR CDR3. TCRdb processed the multiplex PCR reads anew with MiXCR; each CDR3 protein has one entry. This sample carries 600,000 to 650,000 distinct CDR3 sequences, roughly 16% of them seen once, and the ten largest clones take 3.5% to 4%. These data originate in a study of T cells in Graves' hyperthyroidism and ophthalmopathy. Study details: Peripheral blood was secured at the point of initial diagnosis, before any treatment. Study-level findings and limits: Stable hyperthyroidism and ophthalmopathy were separated using 13 V-J signatures.

V lost 8 bases, J lost 4 bases, and 18 bases lay in between. Germline V gene lookup returns CDR1 MNHEY and CDR2 SMNVEV (reference sequence). This CDR3 spans 14 amino acids. Subjects aged 18 to 65 presented with newly diagnosed hyperthyroidism of less than 2 months' duration. Diagnoses used clinical symptoms, serum thyroxine and TRAb, thyroid ultrasound and orbital computed tomography. The gene calls are TRBV27 and TRBJ2-7, with D maybe TRBD1 (6 bases). The clonotype was recovered from a woman between 25 and 40 years old with Graves' hyperthyroidism. Sequencing used blood. CDR3 bases: TGTGCCAGCTCGATGGGGCCCAGGGGATACGAGCAGTACTTC. Translation gives CASSMGPRGYEQYF.